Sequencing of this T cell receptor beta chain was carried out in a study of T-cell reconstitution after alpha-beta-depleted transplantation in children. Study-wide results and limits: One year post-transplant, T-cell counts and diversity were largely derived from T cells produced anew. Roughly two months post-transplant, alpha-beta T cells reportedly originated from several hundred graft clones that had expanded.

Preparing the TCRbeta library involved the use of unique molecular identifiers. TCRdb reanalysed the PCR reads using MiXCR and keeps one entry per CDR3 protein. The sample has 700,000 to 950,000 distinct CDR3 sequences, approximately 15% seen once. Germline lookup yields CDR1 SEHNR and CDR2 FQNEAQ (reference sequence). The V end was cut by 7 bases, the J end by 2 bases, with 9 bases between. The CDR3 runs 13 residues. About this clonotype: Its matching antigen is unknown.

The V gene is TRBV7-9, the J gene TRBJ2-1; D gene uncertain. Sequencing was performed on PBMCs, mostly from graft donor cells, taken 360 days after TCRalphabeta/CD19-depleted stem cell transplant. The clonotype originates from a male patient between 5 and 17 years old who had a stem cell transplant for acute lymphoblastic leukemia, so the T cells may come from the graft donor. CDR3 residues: CASTPPTYNEQFF. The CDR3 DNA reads TGTGCCAGCACCCCCCCGACCTACAATGAGCAGTTCTTC.